Listed here are 28 T cell receptor beta chains from one sample, sequenced in a study of T cells in localized non-small cell lung cancer. Only in-frame clones appear in the TCRdb table, and some are missing; sequencing was by immunoSEQ multiplex PCR. The sample records around 2,700 clones, about 20% being singletons. The sample consisted of lung tumor tissue, taken before any cancer treatment. These receptors came from a male donor older than 55 with stage III squamous cell lung carcinoma.

This clone was found a few times. The CDR3 sequence: CASTGQGANYGYTF. The CDR3 DNA reads as TGTGCCAGCACCGGACAGGGAGCTAACTATGGCTACACCTTC. The chain combines TRBV9 with TRBJ1-2; 8 positions match TRBD1. The CDR3 sequence is 14 residues long. J was trimmed by 0 bases and V by 6 bases; bases with no gene match: 4. CDR1 and CDR2 from the germline V gene are SGDLS and YYNGEE.

This clone was counted only a few times. The genes are TRBV19 and TRBJ1-1; D gene ambiguous. V lost 7 bases and J lost 1, with 4 bases in between. The CDR3 covers 11 residues. Germline values: CDR1 LNHDA, CDR2 SQIVND (reference sequence). CDR3 sequence (DNA): TGTGCCAGTATTAGGAACACTGAAGCTTTCTTT. Protein: CASIRNTEAFF.

This clone was seen a handful of times. V is TRBV19 and J is TRBJ1-4, with D uncertain. The CDR3 runs to 12 residues. Trimming removed 1 base from V and 10 bases from J, with 7 bases in between. Germline assignment: CDR1 LNHDA and CDR2 SQIVND (reference sequence). The CDR3 DNA sequence: TGTGCCAGTAGTATAGGCCGAAGAAAACTGTTTTTT. Amino acids: CASSIGRRKLFF.

This sequence joins TRBV7-6 and TRBJ2-7; maybe TRBD2 (6 bases). Germline CDR1 and CDR2: SGHVS and FNYEAQ. With 5 bases removed from V and 2 bases from J, the gap between germline ends came to 19 bases. The CDR3 loop spans 16 amino acids. The CDR3 sequence: CASSQSSKRVPYEQYF. The CDR3 region has the DNA TGTGCCAGCAGCCAATCCTCCAAGCGGGTCCCCTACGAGCAGTACTTC.

This clone occurred a few times. This rearrangement joins TRBV30 to TRBJ1-4; 7 positions match TRBD1. Looked up from germline, CDR1 is GTSNPN and CDR2 is SVGIG (reference sequence). V lost 5 bases and J lost 4; bases outside the gene matches: 4. The CDR3 covers 13 residues. CDR3 loop: CAWAGDSNEKLFF. The CDR3 DNA follows: TGTGCCTGGGCGGGGGACAGTAATGAAAAACTGTTTTTT.

By share, this clone ranks as medium-sized (0.01 to 0.1%). The V gene is TRBV11-3, the J gene TRBJ1-3; TRBD1 agrees at 7 bases. Germline trimming cut 7 bases from V and 2 bases from J; bases unmatched to any gene: 5. Germline V gene lookup returns CDR1 SGHNT and CDR2 YENEEA. This CDR3 region has 14 residues. This CDR3 reads CASTVTGAGNTIYF. Written as DNA, the CDR3 is TGTGCCAGCACCGTTACAGGGGCTGGAAACACCATATATTTT. Drawing the rest from reference TRBV11-3 and TRBJ1-3, the complete variable domain is EAGVVQSPRYKIIEKKQPVAFWCNPISGHNTLYWYLQNLGQGPELLIRYENEEAVDDSQLPKDRFSAERLKGVDSTLKIQPAELGDSAVYLCASTVTGAGNTIYFGEGSWLTVV.

In its sample, this clone is medium-sized (0.01 to 0.1%). The V gene is TRBV4-1, the J gene TRBJ2-5, with D perhaps TRBD1 or TRBD2 (7 bases each). CDR3 length: 16 residues. CDR1 MGHRA and CDR2 YSYEKL come from the germline V gene. Trimming cost V 6 bases and J 3 bases, with 20 bases left between them. CDR3 residues: CASRQSGGARKETQYF. CDR3 sequence (DNA): TGCGCCAGCAGGCAGTCAGGGGGGGCGAGAAAAGAGACCCAGTACTTC.

This clone was seen a handful of times. The chain couples TRBV6-8 to TRBJ1-3; TRBD1 agrees at 10 bases. J gave up 0 bases and V 6 bases, and 8 bases lay outside the gene matches. CDR1 and CDR2 from the germline V gene are MNHGY and SAAAGT. The CDR3 is 17 residues long. Here the CDR3 DNA reads TGTGCCAGCAGAACGCTTCGACAGGGGGCCTCTGGAAACACCATATATTTT. This translates into CASRTLRQGASGNTIYF.

By its share, this clone is medium-sized (0.01 to 0.1%). The J gene is TRBJ1-1, the V gene TRBV7-2; D unclear. V lost 2 bases and J lost 1, with 5 bases in between. Germline V gene sequence: CDR1 SGHTA, CDR2 FQGNSA. This CDR3 spans 13 amino acids. Here the CDR3 reads CASSLQTNTEAFF. CDR3 DNA sequence: TGTGCCAGCAGCTTACAGACGAACACTGAAGCTTTCTTT.

V gene TRBV5-1 combines with J gene TRBJ1-1; no firm D call. This CDR3 is built from 14 residues. Germline V gene data show CDR1 as SGHRS and CDR2 as YFSETQ. V gave up 6 bases and J gave up 0 bases, with 12 bases separating them. The CDR3: CASKLYQMNTEAFF. CDR3 sequence (DNA): TGCGCCAGCAAACTCTACCAAATGAACACTGAAGCTTTCTTT.

The genes are TRBV19 and TRBJ1-1, with 9 bases that match TRBD1. V shed 5 bases, J shed 0 bases, and the junction held 10 bases outside the gene matches. The CDR3 has 17 amino acids. Germline loops: CDR1 LNHDA, CDR2 SQIVND (reference sequence). The CDR3 DNA reads TGTGCCAGTAGTCCGTCTGGGACAGGGTCCATGAACACTGAAGCTTTCTTT. Amino acids: CASSPSGTGSMNTEAFF.

This clone is labeled as medium-sized (0.01 to 0.1%). The rearrangement joins TRBV11-3 to TRBJ1-6; 8 bases match TRBD1. CDR1 and CDR2 from the germline V gene are SGHNT and YENEEA. J was trimmed by 9 bases and V by 2 bases; bases with no gene match: 6. CDR3 length: 15 residues. For the CDR3, the DNA is TGTGCCAGCAGCTTAAAAACAGGGGGAAGTTCACCCCTCCACTTT. This sequence encodes CASSLKTGGSSPLHF.

The chain joins TRBV11-3 to TRBJ1-4; no firm D call. V was clipped by 1 base and J by 0 bases, with 18 bases between them. The CDR3 extends over 19 amino acids. The germline V gene encodes CDR1 SGHNT and CDR2 YENEEA. This CDR3 is CASSLVMAATLATNEKLFF. The DNA of the CDR3 is TGTGCCAGCAGCTTAGTAATGGCGGCGACCCTTGCAACTAATGAAAAACTGTTTTTT.

This clone was picked up a small number of times. This chain connects TRBV9 to TRBJ1-1, with D tentatively TRBD1 (5 bases). The length of the CDR3 is 13 residues. With 2 bases removed from V and 8 bases from J, the gap between germline ends came to 13 bases. The germline gives CDR1 SGDLS, CDR2 YYNGEE. In DNA form, the CDR3 reads TGTGCCAGCAGCGTCGGACTTGGGGGGGAAGCTTTCTTT. It translates to CASSVGLGGEAFF.

This chain joins TRBV19 and TRBJ1-1, with D unresolved. V lost 1 base and J lost 1, with 4 bases in between. Germline assignment: CDR1 LNHDA and CDR2 SQIVND (reference sequence). This CDR3 is built from 13 residues. The CDR3 here is CASSIVWNTEAFF. CDR3 sequence (DNA): TGTGCCAGTAGTATAGTATGGAACACTGAAGCTTTCTTT. Combining the CDR3 with reference TRBV19 and TRBJ1-1 gives the whole variable domain DGGITQSPKYLFRKEGQNVTLSCEQNLNHDAMYWYRQDPGQGLRLIYYSQIVNDFQKGDIAEGYSVSREKKESFPLTVTSAQKNPTAFYLCASSIVWNTEAFFGQGTRLTVV.

The chain couples TRBV1 to TRBJ1-5. TRBV1 is an annotated pseudogene. There are 13 residues in the CDR3. The CDR3 loop reads CASSQSANQPQHF. DNA of the CDR3: TGCGCCAGCAGCCAAAGTGCTAATCAGCCCCAGCATTTT.

This clone was seen more than once but under ten times. The V and J genes are TRBV6-8 and TRBJ1-2; TRBD1 matches 9 bases. CDR3 size: 12 residues. Germline V CDR1 and CDR2: MNHGY, SAAAGT. J gave up 2 bases and V 11 bases, and 3 bases lay outside the gene matches. For the CDR3, the DNA is TGTGCCGGGGGACAGGGCAACTATGGCTACACCTTC. Translating gives CAGGQGNYGYTF.

The table lists this clone with a few counts. The gene calls are TRBV11-3 and TRBJ1-4; perhaps TRBD1 as D (5 bases). The CDR3 totals 15 residues. Germline values: CDR1 SGHNT, CDR2 YENEEA. The V end was cut by 3 bases, the J end by 3 bases, with 11 bases between. This chain's CDR3 is CASSFGHPSNEKLFF. The DNA for the CDR3 is TGTGCCAGCAGCTTTGGACATCCATCTAATGAAAAACTGTTTTTT.

This clone was picked up a small number of times. The chain employs TRBV29-1 and TRBJ1-1, with D tentatively TRBD1 (5 bases). Trimming removed 1 base from V and 4 bases from J, with 13 bases in between. The CDR3 spans 14 residues. Per the germline V gene, CDR1 is SQVTM and CDR2 is ANQGSEA. The CDR3 spells CSVEVGGGVTEAFF. Written as DNA, the CDR3 is TGCAGCGTTGAAGTAGGCGGAGGGGTCACTGAAGCTTTCTTT.

This clone rates as medium-sized (0.01 to 0.1%). The J gene is TRBJ1-1, the V gene TRBV11-3; D gene uncertain. The V gene lost 1 base and the J gene lost 1 base, with 13 bases spanning the gap. The CDR3 length is 16 residues. Germline values: CDR1 SGHNT, CDR2 YENEEA. The CDR3 sequence: CASSLGFGVGNTEAFF. The DNA for the CDR3 is TGTGCCAGCAGCTTAGGATTCGGGGTGGGGAACACTGAAGCTTTCTTT.

Sample share makes this clone medium-sized. The chain joins TRBV6-8 to TRBJ1-2; D might be TRBD1 (6 bases). The CDR3 is 15 amino acids. Germline CDR1 reads MNHGY; CDR2 reads SAAAGT. The V gene lost 6 bases and the J gene lost 1 base, with 15 bases spanning the gap. CDR3 sequence (DNA): TGTGCCAGCAGCCCAGGTGGGGGCGGTAACTATGGCTACACCTTC. It specifies CASSPGGGGNYGYTF.

This rearrangement joins TRBV6-8 to TRBJ2-2, with a tentative D call TRBD2 (6 bases). The CDR3 runs to 15 residues. The V gene's germline CDR1 is MNHGY and CDR2 SAAAGT. The ends were cut back, 6 bases at V and 1 base at J, with 12 bases in the middle. The CDR3 region has the DNA TGTGCCAGCAGCTGGAACGGGGGGAACACCGGGGAGCTGTTTTTT. Its protein is CASSWNGGNTGELFF.

The rearrangement links TRBV23-1 to TRBJ2-6; a possible D gene is TRBD1 (5 bases). TRBV23-1 is noted as an ORF with a role that remains uncertain. The CDR3 sequence is 20 residues long. The V and J ends lost 1 base and 4 bases respectively, with 23 bases between them. As DNA, the CDR3 is TGCGCCAGCAGTCAATTCAAGGCGCCAGGGAAGACTCTGGGGGCCAACGTCCTGACTTTC. Its protein is CASSQFKAPGKTLGANVLTF.

V and J are TRBV6-8 and TRBJ2-7; D gene ambiguous. Germline V gives CDR1 MNHGY, CDR2 SAAAGT. This CDR3 spans 16 amino acids. V was trimmed by 0 bases and J by 0 bases, leaving 12 bases between them. The CDR3 spells CASSYSGETPSYEQYF. CDR3 DNA: TGTGCCAGCAGTTACTCGGGTGAAACCCCCTCCTACGAGCAGTACTTC.

V gene TRBV29-1 combines with J gene TRBJ2-1; 8 nucleotides line up with TRBD1. Germline CDR1 and CDR2: SQVTM and ANQGSEA. The length of the CDR3 is 12 residues. Trimming took 8 bases from V and 5 from J; bases not matched to a gene: 5. Here the CDR3 reads CSFGTGDNEQFF. The CDR3 region has the DNA TGCAGCTTCGGGACAGGCGACAATGAGCAGTTCTTC.

The V gene is TRBV19, the J gene TRBJ2-7, with D possibly TRBD2 on 5 matching bases. Germline loops: CDR1 LNHDA, CDR2 SQIVND (reference sequence). The CDR3 extends over 13 amino acids. V was pared by 3 bases and J by 0 bases, with 6 bases between. The CDR3: CASSIGSSYEQYF. CDR3 coding DNA: TGTGCCAGTAGTATTGGGAGCTCCTACGAGCAGTACTTC.

J is TRBJ1-2 and V is TRBV19; the D gene is possibly TRBD1 (6 bases). V gave up 8 bases and J gave up 3 bases, with 16 bases separating them. Germline V CDR1 and CDR2: LNHDA, SQIVND (reference sequence). The CDR3 consists of 14 residues. The DNA for the CDR3 is TGTGCCAGTTCGGGCAGGGGAGGGGACTATGGCTACACCTTC. Translated, it gives CASSGRGGDYGYTF.

This clone rates as medium-sized. The chain carries TRBV6-8 and TRBJ2-2, with 10 bases identical to TRBD1. The CDR3 loop spans 16 amino acids. Germline V gene sequence: CDR1 MNHGY, CDR2 SAAAGT. The J segment lost 6 bases and the V segment lost 6 bases, leaving 10 bases of the junction unmatched. The CDR3 sequence is CASSHGGDRGSGELFF. The CDR3 DNA reads TGTGCCAGCAGCCACGGTGGGGACAGGGGTTCCGGGGAGCTGTTTTTT.